The 20 T cell receptor beta chains below all came from one sample that was sequenced in a study of vaccination and CD4 T cells after COVID-19. No antigen is known for these receptors. Treatment specified: roughly 10-day PBMC culture with coronavirus spike peptide pools or control peptides (ViraFEST assay). Samples of CD4+ T cells were obtained from the unexposed donor before the COVID-19 pandemic (2011-2018). With the Oncomine TCR Beta short-read assay, DNA from cultured CD4+ T cells was sequenced. TCRdb itself ran the PCR reads through MiXCR, one entry per CDR3 protein. In the table there are 5,500 to 8,000 distinct CDR3 sequences, over 40% of which are singletons. The specimen sequenced was CD4+ T cells from blood, cultured in vitro. The receptors stem from a human donor in good health.

This clonotype was counted a few times. The chain joins TRBV6-1 to TRBJ1-5; D is ambiguous. CDR3 length: 13 residues. Germline CDR1 and CDR2: MNHNS and SASEGT. Deletions cut 7 bases from V and 5 bases from J, with 12 bases between. The CDR3 nucleotides read TGTGCCAGCACCGCGGACGGACATCAGCCCCAGCATTTT. It is translated as CASTADGHQPQHF.

The chain carries TRBV6-1 and TRBJ1-1; D unclear. V dropped 0 bases and J dropped 1 base, with 6 bases sitting between them. Looked up from germline, CDR1 is MNHNS and CDR2 is SASEGT. The CDR3 has 14 amino acids. CDR3 bases: TGTGCCAGCAGTGAAGCGTGGACGAACACTGAAGCTTTCTTT. It translates to CASSEAWTNTEAFF.

This chain links TRBV6-2 or TRBV6-3 with TRBJ1-2; possibly TRBD1 for D (5 bases). Germline V CDR1 and CDR2: MNHEY, SVGEGT. The CDR3 runs to 12 residues. With 6 bases removed from V and 4 bases from J, the gap between germline ends came to 9 bases. Here the CDR3 DNA reads TGTGCCAGCAGCGCGGGGCTCTATGGCTACACCTTC. This gives the protein CASSAGLYGYTF.

J is TRBJ1-2 and V is TRBV28; 7 bases are a match to TRBD1. The CDR3 extends over 12 amino acids. CDR1 is MDHEN and CDR2 is SYDVKM in the germline V gene. Trimming took 7 bases from V and 7 from J; bases not matched to a gene: 6. The chain's CDR3 is CASNEGAGGYTF. The CDR3 DNA reads as TGTGCCAGCAACGAGGGGGCCGGTGGCTACACCTTC.

The J gene is TRBJ1-2, the V gene TRBV6-1; D possibly corresponds to TRBD1 (6 bases). CDR1 and CDR2 from the germline V gene are MNHNS and SASEGT. This CDR3 is 13 amino acids long. V was cut by 6 bases and J by 5 bases, with 13 bases left in between. CDR3 amino acids: CASRRGTGYGYTF. CDR3 sequence (DNA): TGTGCCAGCAGGAGGGGGACGGGGTATGGCTACACCTTC.

The chain couples TRBV7-9 to TRBJ2-6; 7 nucleotides agree with TRBD1. The J segment lost 3 bases and the V segment lost 6 bases, leaving 5 bases of the junction unmatched. The CDR3 sequence is 15 residues long. In germline, CDR1 is SEHNR, CDR2 FQNEAQ (reference sequence). The DNA of the CDR3 is TGTGCCAGCAGTCTTGCAGGGGGTGGGGCCAACGTCCTGACTTTC. Protein product: CASSLAGGGANVLTF.

This chain uses TRBV2 with TRBJ1-2, with D perhaps TRBD1 (5 bases). In germline, CDR1 is SNHLY, CDR2 FYNNEI. V was trimmed by 4 bases and J by 8 bases, leaving 8 bases between them. This CDR3 is 11 amino acids long. CDR3 sequence reads: CASSGDVGYTF. In nucleotides, the CDR3 is TGTGCCAGCAGTGGGGACGTCGGCTACACCTTC.

The V and J genes are TRBV6-1 and TRBJ1-6; no clear D. This CDR3 contains 16 residues. V was trimmed by 5 bases and J by 5 bases, leaving 16 bases between them. CDR1 MNHNS and CDR2 SASEGT come from the germline V gene. The CDR3 spells CASSRLSDMNNSPLHF. The CDR3 DNA reads TGTGCCAGCAGTCGGCTTTCCGACATGAATAATTCACCCCTCCACTTT.

The CDR3 sequence: CASSFGDTEAFF. In DNA, the CDR3 is TGTGCCAGCAGCTTCGGGGACACTGAAGCTTTCTTT. The chain couples TRBV7-2 to TRBJ1-1; unclear D gene. This CDR3 has 12 residues. Germline CDR1 SGHTA, CDR2 FQGNSA. The ends were cut back, 3 bases at V and 3 bases at J, with 5 bases in the middle.

The chain links TRBV12-5 to TRBJ1-1; tentatively, D is TRBD1 (5 bases). The CDR3 totals 16 residues. Trimming pared 1 base from V and 1 base from J, leaving 13 bases between. Germline CDR1 reads LGHNT; CDR2 reads FRNRAP. CDR3 region: CASGLAGGQSNTEAFF. CDR3 nucleotides: TGTGCTAGTGGTTTGGCCGGGGGTCAGTCGAACACTGAAGCTTTCTTT.

V is TRBV4-1 and J is TRBJ2-2; tentatively, D is TRBD2 (5 bases). Germline V gene lookup returns CDR1 MGHRA and CDR2 YSYEKL. This CDR3 contains 16 residues. V lost 0 bases, J lost 0 bases, and 8 bases lay in between. The CDR3 DNA reads TGCGCCAGCAGCCAAGATAACGGGGCGAACACCGGGGAGCTGTTTTTT. Its protein is CASSQDNGANTGELFF.

This clonotype has only a few counts. The chain couples TRBV6-5 to TRBJ1-3; no clear D gene. The V end lost 4 bases, the J end lost 4 bases, and 11 bases lay between the germline ends. Germline CDR1 MNHEY, CDR2 SVGAGI. The CDR3 is 14 amino acids. Here the CDR3 DNA reads TGTGCCAGCAGTTCGGCTTCCCCGGGAAACACCATATATTTT. This gives the protein CASSSASPGNTIYF.

This clonotype was seen a handful of times. The chain employs TRBV7-8 and TRBJ1-6; D gene unclear. With 5 bases removed from V and 9 bases from J, the gap between germline ends came to 11 bases. Germline-derived CDR1 and CDR2 are SGHVS and FQNEAQ. The CDR3 length is 13 residues. CDR3 amino acids: CASSTKESSPLHF. The CDR3 DNA reads as TGTGCCAGCAGCACAAAGGAGAGTTCACCCCTCCACTTT.

This clonotype showed up just a few times. This chain connects TRBV20-1 to TRBJ2-7, with 11 nucleotides matching TRBD2. The ends lost 4 bases at V and 2 bases at J; junction bases unmatched: 7. Looked up from germline, CDR1 is DFQATT and CDR2 is SNEGSKA (reference sequence). The CDR3 totals 15 residues. The DNA for the CDR3 is TGCAGTGCTATTAGCGGGGGGGCCGTGGCCTACGAGCAGTACTTC. It yields the protein CSAISGGAVAYEQYF.

CDR3 sequence reads: CASSLPVGLAGEVTDTQYF. In nucleotides, the CDR3 is TGTGCCAGCAGCCTCCCGGTCGGACTAGCGGGGGAGGTCACAGATACGCAGTATTTT. The rearrangement joins TRBV5-6 to TRBJ2-3; 13 bases match TRBD2. V gave up 4 bases and J gave up 2 bases; unmatched junction bases: 13. This CDR3 contains 19 residues. Germline CDR1 SGHDT, CDR2 YYEEEE. The full variable domain, completed using reference TRBV5-6 and TRBJ2-3, is DAGVTQSPTHLIKTRGQQVTLRCSPKSGHDTVSWYQQALGQGPQFIFQYYEEEERQRGNFPDRFSGHQFPNYSSELNVNALLLGDSALYLCASSLPVGLAGEVTDTQYFGPGTRLTVL.

The chain combines TRBV7-2 with TRBJ2-4; 10 bases are a match to TRBD1. The germline gives CDR1 SGHTA, CDR2 FQGNSA. This CDR3 has 15 residues. With 6 bases clipped from V and 1 base from J, the junction kept 3 bases outside the gene matches. The chain's CDR3 is CASRDRGKAKNIQYF. CDR3 nucleotide sequence: TGTGCCAGCAGGGACAGGGGGAAGGCCAAAAACATTCAGTACTTC.

V gene TRBV5-1 combines with J gene TRBJ2-3; TRBD1 might be the D (6 bases). The CDR3 loop spans 12 amino acids. V lost 2 bases and J 6 bases, leaving 7 bases between the germline ends. In germline, CDR1 is SGHRS, CDR2 YFSETQ. The CDR3 DNA follows: TGCGCCAGCAGCTTAACAGGGGATACGCAGTATTTT. Its translation is CASSLTGDTQYF.

This clonotype appeared a few times. V gene TRBV7-7 combines with J gene TRBJ2-2; no reliable D call. CDR1 is SSHAT and CDR2 is FNYEAQ in the germline V gene (reference sequence). CDR3 length equals 13 residues. V was cut by 0 bases and J by 8 bases, with 7 bases left in between. The CDR3 bases are TGTGCCAGCAGCTTAGCGGCGGTTGGGGAGCTGTTTTTT. Its protein product is CASSLAAVGELFF.

The chain recombines TRBV20-1 with TRBJ1-2; 8 bases line up with TRBD1. The ends lost 6 bases at V and 6 bases at J; junction bases unmatched: 9. The germline gives CDR1 DFQATT, CDR2 SNEGSKA (reference sequence). The CDR3 runs 13 residues. Written as DNA, the CDR3 is TGCAGTGCAACGACAGGGGAACTGGATGGCTACACCTTC. Translation gives CSATTGELDGYTF.

The V gene is TRBV2, the J gene TRBJ1-1; possibly TRBD1 for D (5 bases). This CDR3 has 14 amino acids. Germline CDR1 SNHLY, CDR2 FYNNEI. Trimming removed 8 bases at V and 1 base at J, with 14 bases between. The CDR3 reads CASHWGRGNTEAFF. CDR3 in DNA: TGTGCCAGCCACTGGGGGAGGGGGAACACTGAAGCTTTCTTT.